A single sample gave rise to the 20 T cell receptor beta chains below, sequenced in a study of Ad26.COV2.S vaccination and SARS-CoV-2 variants. The treatment: around 19 received Ad26.COV2.S at low or high dose, single or two shots; about 5 received placebo; per-sample allocation not given. Sample collection was performed on day 63 after the first vaccine or placebo injection. TCRdb's table, derived via immunoSEQ multiplex PCR, lists solely in-frame clones and lacks some. This repertoire shows 350,000 to 500,000 clones, roughly 88% found once; its top ten account for around 4.2%. The sequenced sample was peripheral blood, obtained in a trial of Ad26.COV2.S vaccine versus placebo. These receptors came from a person aged 18-65 years who received the Ad26.COV2.S COVID-19 vaccine or a placebo.

Here the CDR3 reads CASSRTSGRAFDEQFF. The CDR3 nucleotides are TGTGCCAGTAGCCGGACTAGCGGGAGGGCCTTCGATGAGCAGTTCTTC. This sequence joins TRBV19 and TRBJ2-1; 15 nucleotides match TRBD2. The CDR3 spans 16 residues. Germline lookup yields CDR1 LNHDA and CDR2 SQIVND (reference sequence). J lost 8 bases, V lost 6 bases, and 8 bases had no gene match.

This chain connects TRBV5-8 to TRBJ2-7, with D hard to call. The CDR3 spans 15 residues. In germline, CDR1 is SGHTS, CDR2 YDEGEE. The V end was cut by 3 bases, the J end by 3 bases, with 16 bases between. The CDR3 region has the DNA TGTGCCAGCAGCTATCAGCCTACTCTCAACTACGAGCAGTACTTC. Amino acids: CASSYQPTLNYEQYF.

The chain uses TRBV19 and TRBJ2-5, with 8 nucleotides matching TRBD1. The CDR3 is made up of 15 amino acids. The V and J ends lost 4 bases and 5 bases, in that order; junction bases with no gene match: 9. Germline CDR1 LNHDA, CDR2 SQIVND (reference sequence). CDR3 DNA: TGTGCCAGTAGTAAGGCATGGGGACAGGTGGAGACCCAGTACTTC. Its translation is CASSKAWGQVETQYF.

The rearrangement links TRBV4-3 to TRBJ2-2, with no clear D. CDR1 and CDR2 from the germline V gene are LGHNA and YSLEER. The ends were cut back, 1 base at V and 0 bases at J, with 15 bases in the middle. This CDR3 has 18 residues. In nucleotides, the CDR3 is TGCGCCAGCAGCCAAGTGATATCCGGAACTGCGAACACCGGGGAGCTGTTTTTT. Encoded protein: CASSQVISGTANTGELFF.

The chain joins TRBV9 to TRBJ2-2; TRBD1 is a possible D gene (5 bases). Germline loops: CDR1 SGDLS, CDR2 YYNGEE. With 4 bases removed from V and 0 bases from J, the gap between germline ends came to 13 bases. The CDR3 extends over 16 amino acids. CDR3 nucleotides: TGTGCCAGCAGCCTCGAAAGACAGACGAACACCGGGGAGCTGTTTTTT. Translation: CASSLERQTNTGELFF.

The chain recombines TRBV7-2 with TRBJ1-1; no clear D. Germline CDR1 and CDR2: SGHTA and FQGNSA. CDR3 length equals 14 residues. V lost 5 bases and J 6 bases, leaving 16 bases between the germline ends. CDR3 nucleotide sequence: TGTGCCAGCAGCCTCCGGACGGTGTCGGCTGAAGCTTTCTTT. Translation: CASSLRTVSAEAFF.

This sequence joins TRBV5-6 and TRBJ1-2, with a weak D call TRBD1 (6 bases). The CDR3 is made up of 15 amino acids. V lost 2 bases and J 7 bases, leaving 18 bases between the germline ends. Germline CDR1 SGHDT, CDR2 YYEEEE. The CDR3 region has the DNA TGTGCCAGCAGCTTATACAACAGGGTTACTGGTGGCTACACCTTC. This encodes CASSLYNRVTGGYTF.

The chain recombines TRBV7-2 with TRBJ2-5; TRBD1 aligns across 10 bases. The CDR3 extends over 15 amino acids. The V segment lost 4 bases and the J segment 3 bases; nucleotides outside the gene matches: 5. Germline CDR1 reads SGHTA; CDR2 reads FQGNSA. CDR3 nucleotides: TGTGCCAGCAGCTCCTCCGGGACAGGGGAAGAGACCCAGTACTTC. Translating it yields CASSSSGTGEETQYF.

The table lists this clone with a count of one. Other DNA sequences in the same sample also yield this CDR3. The chain combines TRBV18 with TRBJ1-5; D is unresolved. CDR1 KGHSH and CDR2 LQKENI come from the germline V gene. The CDR3 is made up of 12 amino acids. Trimming shortened V by 0 bases and J by 4 bases, and 1 base separated the two germline ends. CDR3: CASSPPNQPQHF. CDR3 sequence (DNA): TGTGCCAGCTCACCACCGAATCAGCCCCAGCATTTT.

This clone was seen many times. J is TRBJ1-2 and V is TRBV30; the match to TRBD1 covers 8 bases. V shed 2 bases, J shed 6 bases, and the junction held 5 bases outside the gene matches. The V gene's germline CDR1 is GTSNPN and CDR2 SVGIG (reference sequence). The CDR3 covers 13 residues. The CDR3 here is CAWSRTGIDGYTF. DNA of the CDR3: TGTGCCTGGAGTCGGACAGGGATCGATGGCTACACCTTC.

V usage is TRBV3-1 (or the pseudogene TRBV3-2) and J usage is TRBJ2-2; D call uncertain. The CDR3 is 14 residues long. Trimming cost V 3 bases and J 0 bases, with 5 bases left between them. CDR1 is LGHDT and CDR2 is YNNKEL in the germline V gene (reference sequence). The CDR3: CASSHTSNTGELFF. CDR3 DNA: TGTGCCAGCAGCCACACATCGAACACCGGGGAGCTGTTTTTT.

A few counts support this clone. This chain links TRBV7-9 with TRBJ2-5; D possibly corresponds to TRBD2 (7 bases). V shed 0 bases and J shed 5 bases, with 22 bases lying between them. The germline V gene encodes CDR1 SEHNR and CDR2 FQNEAQ (reference sequence). This CDR3 is built from 18 residues. CDR3 in DNA: TGTGCCAGCAGCTTAGCGTTTGCGGCTAGCGGAGGGGGGGAGACCCAGTACTTC. Translated, it gives CASSLAFAASGGGETQYF.

The V call is TRBV24-1, the J call TRBJ1-5, with D possibly matching TRBD1 (5 bases). Germline CDR1 reads KGHDR; CDR2 reads SFDVKD. CDR3 size: 14 residues. V dropped 6 bases and J dropped 1 base, with 9 bases sitting between them. The CDR3 DNA is TGTGCCACCAGTCCTCGGGACAGCAATCAGCCCCAGCATTTT. Its translation: CATSPRDSNQPQHF.

J is TRBJ2-7 and V is TRBV19, with TRBD2 identical over 8 bases. Germline CDR1 reads LNHDA; CDR2 reads SQIVND (reference sequence). Trimming removed 9 bases from V and 0 bases from J; junction bases left unmatched: 10. There are 15 residues in the CDR3. The CDR3: CASRPTGTSSYEQYF. CDR3 coding DNA: TGTGCCAGCAGACCTACAGGGACTAGCTCCTACGAGCAGTACTTC.

This chain connects TRBV10-3 to TRBJ2-7; D might be TRBD2 (5 bases). The CDR3 has 12 residues. CDR1 is ENHRY, CDR2 SYGVKD, per germline. Trimming shortened V by 4 bases and J by 7 bases, and 11 bases separated the two germline ends. The CDR3: CAISVQSGEQYF. CDR3 DNA: TGTGCCATCAGTGTTCAGAGCGGTGAGCAGTACTTC.

This chain joins TRBV28 and TRBJ2-3; D is unclear. Germline V gene sequence: CDR1 MDHEN, CDR2 SYDVKM. The V end lost 8 bases, the J end lost 5 bases, and 14 bases lay between the germline ends. The CDR3 runs to 13 residues. In DNA, the CDR3 is TGTGCCAGCCAGGACCCTCAAGGAGATACGCAGTATTTT. Translated, it gives CASQDPQGDTQYF.

The chain couples TRBV12-5 to TRBJ2-5; 8 nucleotides align to TRBD2. Germline CDR1 reads LGHNT; CDR2 reads FRNRAP. This CDR3 has 13 amino acids. With 7 bases clipped from V and 4 bases from J, the junction kept 5 bases outside the gene matches. CDR3 residues: CASAPGGSETQYF. The CDR3 nucleotides read TGTGCTAGTGCCCCGGGAGGGTCAGAGACCCAGTACTTC.

The chain uses TRBV10-3 and TRBJ2-1; 11 bases line up with TRBD1. Germline trimming cut 6 bases from V and 1 base from J; bases unmatched to any gene: 2. CDR1 is ENHRY and CDR2 is SYGVKD in the germline V gene. This CDR3 is 15 amino acids long. CDR3 residues: CAISRDRGSYNEQFF. For the CDR3, the DNA is TGTGCCATCAGCCGGGACAGGGGGTCCTACAATGAGCAGTTCTTC.

The rearrangement uses TRBV9 and TRBJ2-1; 8 bases are shared with TRBD2. The CDR3 has 15 residues. Germline CDR1 SGDLS, CDR2 YYNGEE. The V gene end was trimmed by 0 bases and the J gene end by 5 bases; junction bases not matched to a gene: 4. For the CDR3, the DNA is TGTGCCAGCAGCGTAGCTGGGGGACTAGACAATGAGCAGTTCTTC. Its protein product is CASSVAGGLDNEQFF.

The chain carries TRBV10-2 and TRBJ2-1, with 7 bases identical to TRBD2. The germline CDR1 and CDR2 sequences are WSHSY and SAAADI. Trimming removed 4 bases from V and 0 bases from J; junction bases left unmatched: 3. CDR3 size: 15 residues. CDR3: CASSAGTNSYNEQFF. The DNA for the CDR3 is TGCGCCAGCAGTGCCGGGACTAACTCCTACAATGAGCAGTTCTTC.